This T cell receptor (beta chain) was documented in a study of cytomegalovirus exposure and HLA in healthy donors (dated by TCRdb to about 2017). About the investigation overall: In an earlier analysis of some 610 of the donors, around 300 Gb of sequence data and 100 million or so unique TCR beta sequences from approximately 180 million T cells were reported. HLA typing included class I and class II loci at four-digit resolution. Approximately 300 gigabases of sequencing data and about 92 million unique TCR sequences made up an early release that covered approximately 700 HLA-typed donors. Among 300 to 500 genotyped donors of the cohort, an average of approximately 220,000 unique TCR beta nucleotide sequences was sequenced per donor, of which roughly 17% were non-productive. The number of typed donors differed by locus: roughly 620-630 for A, B, C, DRB1 and DQB1; 500 to 550 for DQA1; some 590 for DPA1; and roughly 450 for DPB1. The study aimed to test whether cataloging public T cell receptors could reveal signatures of past pathogen exposure. Roughly 5 DR-DQ haplotypes were treated as single units for association and clustering because of strong linkage in the cohort. Donor age, sex, ethnicity and CMV serostatus were collected together with the repertoire data. Among the roughly 400 genotyped donors, around 81% belonged to the genetic ancestry cluster associated with self-reported Caucasian donors. An earlier analysis of 500 to 750 of the donors applied high-throughput TCR beta sequencing to assess whether each TCR beta V gene segment acted as functional or pseudogenic. A later analysis re-analyzed previously published TCR beta repertoires from 650 to 800 donors and added high-resolution HLA genotyping to study TCR occurrence patterns. To predict cytomegalovirus infection status, the study brought together high-throughput TCR immunosequencing, statistical association of individual TCRs with disease status, and machine learning. Every repertoire in the discovery cohort had been generated on one and the same sequencing platform. Besides the first cohort of roughly 660 subjects, a separate validation cohort made up of 120 different subjects was used. The T cell repertoires of 700 or so subjects were profiled by immunosequencing and related to cytomegalovirus serostatus. In the later analysis, no new phenotypic data were used to find candidate immune exposures; instead, reliance was placed on TCR beta sequences and their occurrence across donors. A later genetic analysis used genome-wide SNP genotypes for 398 of the 666 donors, treating that subset as a discovery cohort. On the study overall, not on this receptor specifically: In a later analysis, most CMV-associated TCR beta chains were found to appear HLA-restricted, with HLA associations seemingly driven largely by CMV exposure. A later analysis reported that several top co-occurrence clusters appeared linked to parvovirus B19, influenza, CMV and Epstein-Barr virus. Presence/absence analyses assumed roughly uniform sequencing depth across donors, an assumption that may not hold. Because counts were too low, around 18 rarely observed V segments, including chromosome 9 orphons, were left out of the earlier analysis of 587 of the donors. In a later analysis, HLA-associated TCR beta chains were found to be more clonally expanded and to have lower generation probabilities than equally common non-associated chains. In an earlier analysis of a few hundred of the donors, most TCR beta V segments were observed in productive rearrangements about 87% or about 30% of the time, broadly matching IMGT annotations. According to the authors, the approach could potentially be generalized to other disease states and immunological phenotypes. In a later genetic analysis, a missense DCLRE1C variant was associated with V-gene and J-gene trimming of TCR beta chains, and the association was replicated in an independent cohort. The classifier was reported to diagnose cytomegalovirus status with high specificity and sensitivity in both the original and validation cohorts. CMV serostatus was the only immune exposure information available for the cohort. Some IMGT-functional V segments, including TRBV6-2 and TRBV6-3, could not be told apart with the 87-base-pair reads, so those segments were excluded. A few of the identified cytomegalovirus-associated TCR beta chains were confirmed in vitro to be specific for cytomegalovirus antigens. A further reported finding was that TCR beta sequences accurately predicted the HLA-A and HLA-B alleles for most subjects in the first cohort. Across donors, most TCR sequences were observed very rarely, whereas some public TCRs were present in many individuals. According to a later genetic analysis, donors in an Asian-associated ancestry cluster had fewer N-insertions in productive TCRs than the approximately 670-donor mean. Assigning TCR associations to individual alleles was difficult when HLA alleles, especially DR and DQ, strongly co-occurred. A group of highly shared sequence variants was considered likely to be a technical artifact of the sequencing pipeline. Because HLA typing was missing for some donors at each locus, association tests included only the typed subset. A later analysis found that TCR association rates varied across HLA loci, with DRB1 alleles showing the most associated TCRs and HLA-C alleles the fewest. Correlated functional status among segregating V segments might reflect linkage disequilibrium, but an unknown experimental factor could not be ruled out. A later analysis associated about 17,000 TCR beta sequences with specific HLA alleles at a false discovery rate of 0.05. This cohort had only TCR beta chains sequenced, and the lack of alpha or paired-chain data limited which features could be detected. The study listed 150 to 200 TCR beta chains as associated with cytomegalovirus.

The cohort consisted of 670 or so healthy bone marrow donors. At the time of sampling, all cohort members were nominally healthy, though unrecorded immune exposures were likely present. The donor was CMV seronegative and belonged to the group of over 300 seronegative cohort members. Each donor provided a peripheral blood sample, and peripheral blood mononuclear cells were used for TCR beta sequencing. Genomic DNA was extracted from the blood cell samples with the Qiagen DNeasy Blood Extraction Kit. In regard to this clone: This clone's antigen is unknown. Within one base of it there is no much larger clone, and no base qualities were kept.

The library was prepared using the immunoSEQ multiplex PCR assay. A mixture of 60 forward primers for TCR Vbeta segments and 13 reverse primers for TCR Jbeta segments was used in the multiplex PCR. The CDR3 region of rearranged TCR beta genes was amplified from genomic DNA by a multiplex PCR assay. The Illumina HiSeq System was used to sequence the amplified TCR beta libraries as 87-base-pair reads. Per the authors' processing: In a later analysis, 77 million or so unique TCR beta chains were counted across the 650 to 700 repertoires, and some 10 million of these chains were shared by at least two donors. To remove PCR and sequencing errors, raw reads were error-corrected and collapsed into unique sequences using a nearest-neighbor algorithm that merged closely related sequences. V, D and J gene segments were assigned by aligning CDR3 sequences to IMGT reference sequences. For a sequence to be retained, a match of at least six nucleotides to both a V gene segment and a J gene segment was required. Rearrangements were classified as productive when the CDR3 lacked stop codons and remained in frame with V and J, and all other rearrangements were classified as non-productive. CDR3 was defined by IMGT convention, running from the second conserved V-encoded cysteine to the conserved J-encoded phenylalanine. The earlier analysis of a few hundred of the donors excluded any sequence lacking an unambiguous match to a single V gene segment. In an earlier analysis of a few hundred of the donors, V segments were called functional above 56.7% productive rearrangements and were called segregating when the between-donor standard deviation exceeded 5%. A statistical classification framework was developed to diagnose cytomegalovirus status using the catalog of TCR beta chain sequences. A later analysis assigned V and J genes by comparing TCR nucleotide sequences with IMGT/GENE-DB human TR gene sequences. A later analysis assigned CDR3 sequences and most-parsimonious VDJ recombination scenarios with the TCRdist pipeline. In a later analysis, each TCR beta chain was defined by its CDR3 amino acid sequence together with its V-gene family, and reads lacking a unique V-gene family were excluded. In a later analysis, some 600 highly shared, low-generation-probability nucleotide sequences were removed to address suspected cross-contamination and a sequencing artifact. For each public chain, a later analysis derived a clonal expansion index from normalized ranks of inferred template counts within each repertoire. In a later analysis, generation probabilities were computed with a VDJ recombination model fitted to out-of-frame rearrangements, and the resulting probabilities were checked against IGoR. In a later analysis, TCR-TCR, TCR-HLA and TCR-CMV co-occurrence was scored with hypergeometric tests, and a repertoire-size bias correction was applied to TCR pairs. False discovery rates were estimated in a later analysis by permuting HLA or CMV assignments 20 times. In a later analysis, co-occurring TCRs were grouped using DBSCAN, and TCRdist sequence similarity was added for clustering within HLA-allele-positive subsets. Repertoires with fewer than 30,000 or more than 120,000 public chains were left out of co-occurrence clustering, as were five repertoires with anomalous nucleotide sharing. The table comes from immuneACCESS by way of TCRdb, which keeps in-frame sequences with V and J called. Part of the clones is missing from these tables; in studies checked, under half for an unresolved V gene and the rest for unknown reasons. V and J calls and clone size are copied from that table; D and trimming were computed from the DNA. The sample contains approximately 69,000 clones, about 76% of them found a single time. The ten largest make up 3% to 3.5% of the sample.

The CDR3 covers 14 residues, taking in both the cysteine and the phenylalanine. The DNA shown is the 42-base CDR3, in frame from base 1. Clipping removes 4 bases from V and 0 bases from J, with 3 as the unmatched junction base count. Sequences LGHNA (CDR1) and YNFKEQ (CDR2) are obtained from the germline V gene. The TCR was taken from a man aged 18-30 years in good health and CMV-seronegative. The sequence links TRBV4-2 to TRBJ2-7; 7 junctional bases match TRBD2. The material sequenced was PBMCs. DNA sequence: TGTGCCAGCAGCCTCGGGGGGACCTCCTACGAGCAGTACTTC. Its amino acids are CASSLGGTSYEQYF.